The subject of this entry is one T cell receptor (beta chain). Source study methods: With immunoSEQ giving junction-only sequences and no quality scores, filtering differed. The protocol was immunoSEQ multiplex PCR, while the TCRdb copy is restricted to in-frame clones and leaves out a portion. The V and J calls and clone size are taken from that table; D and trimming were inferred from the DNA. This sample has some 1,900,000 clones, with over 85% found just once. The data were obtained in a study of shared clonotypes between healthy human individuals. Overall study context: Three plates were used per donor for CD4 naive, three for CD4 memory, two for CD8 naive and one for CD8 memory.

Terminally differentiated effector memory CD45RA+ cells were excluded by CCR7 positive selection of CD45RO-negative cells. Trimming pared 5 bases from V and 4 bases from J, leaving 13 bases between. Germline V gene lookup returns CDR1 SGHDT and CDR2 YYEEEE. This CDR3 has 14 residues. The chain recombines TRBV5-6 with TRBJ2-1; D possibly matches TRBD1 or TRBD2 (5 bases each). The origin of this receptor is a man younger than 35 in good health. The material sequenced was naive CD8+ T cells sorted from blood. CDR3 region: CASSSGTVYNEQFF. The DNA for the CDR3 is TGTGCCAGCAGTTCCGGGACGGTATACAATGAGCAGTTCTTC.